This paragraph reports one T cell receptor beta chain. These data belong to a study of T-cell reconstitution after alpha-beta-depleted transplantation in children. Unique molecular identifiers were incorporated when the TCRbeta library was constructed. TCRdb used MiXCR to reprocess the PCR reads, holding one entry per CDR3 protein. The sample yields 500,000 or so distinct CDR3 sequences, about 30% seen once. Germline assignment: CDR1 SGHTA and CDR2 FQGNSA. This CDR3 comprises 12 residues. The V end lost 3 bases, the J end lost 10 bases, and 10 bases lay between the germline ends. The chain carries TRBV7-2 and TRBJ2-1; D gene ambiguous. This TCR was sampled from a human donor who donated a stem cell graft to a child with aplastic anemia. The sequencing here drew on PBMCs from the stem cell graft donor, taken from the stem cell graft. Here the CDR3 DNA reads TGTGCCAGCAGCTTGGTTGGCACGGAGCAGTTCTTC. It translates to CASSLVGTEQFF.